The table lists the clone carrying this TCR beta chain with a count of one. What it binds is not known. The sample belongs to a study of lymphopenia after photon versus proton radiotherapy. Study-wide points: Under photons, naive T cells and diversity fell while effector/memory populations rose. After lymphocyte nadir, photon-treated repertoires showed oligoclonal expansion, especially CD8+ Temra. Survival link was tested only in deceased patients; proton benefit remains a possibility.

V lost 1 base, J lost 8 bases, and 13 bases stayed unmatched. Germline V gives CDR1 MDHEN, CDR2 SYDVKM. The CDR3 has 17 residues. Assay: immunoSEQ multiplex PCR; the TCRdb copy retains only in-frame clones and omits some. The sample has about 12,000 clones; roughly 90% are singletons. The chain joins TRBV28 to TRBJ2-1; TRBD2 agrees at 8 bases. The specimen comprised peripheral blood, sampled from a patient treated with proton-based radiotherapy. The clonotype originates from a man in his fifties or sixties with pancreatic cancer. The CDR3 loop reads CASSLSSMGLGGHEQFF. The CDR3 region has the DNA TGTGCCAGCAGTTTATCGTCGATGGGACTAGGCGGCCATGAGCAGTTCTTC. The full variable domain, its missing parts supplied by reference TRBV28 and TRBJ2-1, is DVKVTQSSRYLVKRTGEKVFLECVQDMDHENMFWYRQDPGLGLRLIYFSYDVKMKEKGDIPEGYSVSREKKERFSLILESASTNQTSMYLCASSLSSMGLGGHEQFFGPGTRLTVL.